This T cell receptor (beta chain) stems from a study of early T cells in non-severe SARS-CoV-2 infection. Regarding the study as a whole: Using VDJdb, the matching emphasized anti-spike CD8 responses while missing private and CD4 specificities.

Researchers tagged individual cDNA molecules with unique molecular identifiers. TCRdb reprocessed the 5' RACE reads with MiXCR, giving one entry per CDR3 protein. The sample includes over 95,000 distinct CDR3 sequences, about 15% of them seen just once. The sample holds a few counts of this clonotype. What it binds is unknown. V gave up 4 bases and J gave up 5 bases; unmatched junction bases: 13. The CDR3 totals 16 residues. Germline V gene data show CDR1 as SGHRS and CDR2 as YFSETQ. The sample taken for sequencing was whole blood. The chain couples TRBV5-1 to TRBJ2-3; 7 bases line up with TRBD2. The clonotype originates from an adult who was a healthcare worker with PCR-confirmed SARS-CoV-2 infection or an uninfected control (not recorded which). DNA for the CDR3: TGCGCCAGCAGCCCTGGACTAGACGGTATGATAGATACGCAGTATTTT. This gives the protein CASSPGLDGMIDTQYF.